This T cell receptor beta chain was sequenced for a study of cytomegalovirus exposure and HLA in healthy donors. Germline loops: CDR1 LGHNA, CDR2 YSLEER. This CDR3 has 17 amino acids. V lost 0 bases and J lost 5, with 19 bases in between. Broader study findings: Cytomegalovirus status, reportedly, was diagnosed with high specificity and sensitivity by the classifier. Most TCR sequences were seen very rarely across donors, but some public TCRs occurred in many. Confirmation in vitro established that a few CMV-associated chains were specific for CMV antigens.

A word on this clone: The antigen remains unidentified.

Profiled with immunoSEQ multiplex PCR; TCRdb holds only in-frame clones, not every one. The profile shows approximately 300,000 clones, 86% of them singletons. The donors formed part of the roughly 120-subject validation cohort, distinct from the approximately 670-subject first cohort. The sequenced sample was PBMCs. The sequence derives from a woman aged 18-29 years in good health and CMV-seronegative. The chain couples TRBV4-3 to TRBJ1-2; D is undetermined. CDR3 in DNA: TGCGCCAGCAGCCAAGATGAGCAGGCTACCGACGCTTATGGCTACACCTTC. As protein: CASSQDEQATDAYGYTF.